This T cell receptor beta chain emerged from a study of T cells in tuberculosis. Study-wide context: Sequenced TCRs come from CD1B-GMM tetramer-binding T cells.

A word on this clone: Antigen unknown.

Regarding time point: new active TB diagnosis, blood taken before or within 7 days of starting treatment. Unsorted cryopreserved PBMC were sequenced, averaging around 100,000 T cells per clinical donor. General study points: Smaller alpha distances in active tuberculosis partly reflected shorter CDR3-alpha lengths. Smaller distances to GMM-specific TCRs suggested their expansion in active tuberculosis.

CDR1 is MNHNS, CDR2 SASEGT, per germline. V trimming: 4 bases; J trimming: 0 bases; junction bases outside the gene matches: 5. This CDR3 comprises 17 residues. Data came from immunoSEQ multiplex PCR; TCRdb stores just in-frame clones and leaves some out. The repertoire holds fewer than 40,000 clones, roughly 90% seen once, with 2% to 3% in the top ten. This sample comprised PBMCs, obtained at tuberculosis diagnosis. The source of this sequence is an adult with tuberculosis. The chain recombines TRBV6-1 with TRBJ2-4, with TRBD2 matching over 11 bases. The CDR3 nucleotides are TGTGCCAGCAGTGCAGGACTAGCGGGTATAGCCAAAAACATTCAGTACTTC. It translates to CASSAGLAGIAKNIQYF.